These T cell receptor beta chains were read from a single sample in a study of brain T cells in children with intractable seizures. TCRdb keeps only in-frame clones here, not all; method: immunoSEQ multiplex PCR. The table records hundreds of thousands of clones, more than 85% of them present only once. Source: peripheral blood, taken approximately 5 months after surgery. These receptors were taken from a boy younger than two with tuberous sclerosis and intractable seizures. Each CDR3 is given with its conserved first and last residue. D genes are given only for firm matches. Size is omitted from some rows. Given values are once, few, many or a class for expanded clones.

CDR3nt: TGTGCCAGCAGCTTTTATCCCGACAGGGGACCAAATGAAAAACTGTTTTTT
CDR3aa: CASSFYPDRGPNEKLFF
d_gene: TRBD1
abundance: NA
j_gene: TRBJ1-4
v_gene: TRBV7-9

CDR3nt: TGTGCGACCGGGACTAGCGGGCGGAGGGGAGATGAGCAGTTCTTC
CDR3aa: CATGTSGRRGDEQFF
d_gene: TRBD2
abundance: NA
j_gene: TRBJ2-1
v_gene: TRBV24-1

CDR3nt: TGTGCCAGCAGTATCCGGGACAGATCCTACGAGCAGTACTTC
CDR3aa: CASSIRDRSYEQYF
d_gene: TRBD1
abundance: once
j_gene: TRBJ2-7
v_gene: TRBV28

CDR3nt: TGTGCCACCAGTGATTTGCCAGATTACTATGGCTACACCTTC
CDR3aa: CATSDLPDYYGYTF
d_gene: NA
abundance: NA
j_gene: TRBJ1-2
v_gene: TRBV24-1

CDR3nt: TGTGCCAGCAGCTTTCGGGACCGAGGAGAGACCCAGTACTTC
CDR3aa: CASSFRDRGETQYF
d_gene: NA
abundance: NA
j_gene: TRBJ2-5
v_gene: TRBV5-6

CDR3nt: TGCGCCAGCAGCCAATCTCTAGGGCCCTTCTACGAGCAGTACTTC
CDR3aa: CASSQSLGPFYEQYF
d_gene: NA
abundance: NA
j_gene: TRBJ2-7
v_gene: TRBV4-1

CDR3nt: TGTGCCAGTGGGACAGGTTATGAAAAACTGTTTTTT
CDR3aa: CASGTGYEKLFF
d_gene: TRBD1
abundance: NA
j_gene: TRBJ1-4
v_gene: TRBV19

CDR3nt: TGTGCCAGCAGCCAAGGTACGGCTTATAGCAATCAGCCCCAGCATTTT
CDR3aa: CASSQGTAYSNQPQHF
d_gene: NA
abundance: once
j_gene: TRBJ1-5
v_gene: TRBV3-1/TRBV3-2

CDR3nt: TGCGCCAGCAGTGAGGGAGCCACTGAAGCTTTCTTT
CDR3aa: CASSEGATEAFF
d_gene: NA
abundance: NA
j_gene: TRBJ1-1
v_gene: TRBV10-2

CDR3nt: TGTGCCAGCAGCTTCACCGGGACTACTTACAATGAGCAGTTCTTC
CDR3aa: CASSFTGTTYNEQFF
d_gene: TRBD2
abundance: NA
j_gene: TRBJ2-1
v_gene: TRBV7-2

CDR3nt: TGCGCCAGCAGCTCGGGACTAGCGGGGGGGCCGGGTGCCGGGGAGCTGTTTTTT
CDR3aa: CASSSGLAGGPGAGELFF
d_gene: TRBD2
abundance: NA
j_gene: TRBJ2-2
v_gene: TRBV4-1

CDR3nt: TGTGCCAGTAGTATAAGGGGGGCCGACAGGAACGATGGCTACACCTTC
CDR3aa: CASSIRGADRNDGYTF
d_gene: NA
abundance: NA
j_gene: TRBJ1-2
v_gene: TRBV19

CDR3nt: TGCGCCAGCAGCTTGGGAGGGGAAGGCTACACCTTC
CDR3aa: CASSLGGEGYTF
d_gene: NA
abundance: NA
j_gene: TRBJ1-2
v_gene: TRBV5-1

CDR3nt: TGTGCCAGCAGGAACAGAGGGCCTGAAGCTTTCTTT
CDR3aa: CASRNRGPEAFF
d_gene: NA
abundance: NA
j_gene: TRBJ1-1
v_gene: TRBV2

CDR3nt: TGTGCCATCAGTGAGACCCGACAGGGGGCGGGCCGAGAGCAGTACTTC
CDR3aa: CAISETRQGAGREQYF
d_gene: TRBD1
abundance: NA
j_gene: TRBJ2-7
v_gene: TRBV10-3

CDR3nt: TGTGCCTGGGTCCCGGGACGGGATAATTCACCCCTCCACTTT
CDR3aa: CAWVPGRDNSPLHF
d_gene: NA
abundance: NA
j_gene: TRBJ1-6
v_gene: TRBV30

CDR3nt: TGTGCCAGCGAACCCCTGGGTGGGCCGTGGCCCTACGAGCAGTACTTC
CDR3aa: CASEPLGGPWPYEQYF
d_gene: NA
abundance: NA
j_gene: TRBJ2-7
v_gene: TRBV7-9

CDR3nt: TGTGCCAGTTCAGCAGGGGAATATAGCAATCAGCCCCAGCATTTT
CDR3aa: CASSAGEYSNQPQHF
d_gene: NA
abundance: NA
j_gene: TRBJ1-5
v_gene: TRBV19

CDR3nt: TGTGCCAGCAGCCCCCGGACTAGCCTGGGGGAGACCCAGTACTTC
CDR3aa: CASSPRTSLGETQYF
d_gene: TRBD2
abundance: NA
j_gene: TRBJ2-5
v_gene: TRBV4-2

CDR3nt: TGTGCCAGCAGCGTAGGTGGGGGCATCGGAAACACCATATATTTT
CDR3aa: CASSVGGGIGNTIYF
d_gene: NA
abundance: few
j_gene: TRBJ1-3
v_gene: TRBV9

CDR3nt: TGTGCCAGCAGCCGAAGGGACAGGGGCTACACCTTC
CDR3aa: CASSRRDRGYTF
d_gene: TRBD1
abundance: NA
j_gene: TRBJ1-2
v_gene: TRBV6-5

CDR3nt: TGTGCCAGTAGTATTGGCAGGCACACAGATACGCAGTATTTT
CDR3aa: CASSIGRHTDTQYF
d_gene: NA
abundance: NA
j_gene: TRBJ2-3
v_gene: TRBV19

CDR3nt: TGTGCCAGCAGCCCCATAGTCGAAGATACGCAGTATTTT
CDR3aa: CASSPIVEDTQYF
d_gene: NA
abundance: NA
j_gene: TRBJ2-3
v_gene: TRBV9

CDR3nt: TGCGCCAGCAGCGTAAACGCCGGGACTGGCACAGATACGCAGTATTTT
CDR3aa: CASSVNAGTGTDTQYF
d_gene: NA
abundance: NA
j_gene: TRBJ2-3
v_gene: TRBV5-1

CDR3nt: TGTGCCAGCAGCTTTATTTTAGATACGCAGTATTTT
CDR3aa: CASSFILDTQYF
d_gene: NA
abundance: NA
j_gene: TRBJ2-3
v_gene: TRBV5-4

CDR3nt: TGTGCCAGCAGCCAAGATCAGGGGACAGGCTTTATGTATGGCTACACCTTC
CDR3aa: CASSQDQGTGFMYGYTF
d_gene: TRBD1
abundance: NA
j_gene: TRBJ1-2
v_gene: TRBV4-2

CDR3nt: TGTGCCATCGGAGGACTAGGAGGCGAGCAGTACTTC
CDR3aa: CAIGGLGGEQYF
d_gene: TRBD2
abundance: NA
j_gene: TRBJ2-7
v_gene: TRBV10-3

CDR3nt: TGTGCCAGTAGTCTCGTGGACAGGGGAGATTCACCCCTCCACTTT
CDR3aa: CASSLVDRGDSPLHF
d_gene: TRBD1
abundance: NA
j_gene: TRBJ1-6
v_gene: TRBV19

CDR3nt: TGCGCCAGCAGCACATCCTCTAGCGGGTACCTCTCCTACGAGCAGTACTTC
CDR3aa: CASSTSSSGYLSYEQYF
d_gene: TRBD2
abundance: NA
j_gene: TRBJ2-7
v_gene: TRBV5-1

CDR3nt: TGTGCCAGCAGCCCCAGACTAGCGGGCGCGTCTAATGAGCAGTTCTTC
CDR3aa: CASSPRLAGASNEQFF
d_gene: TRBD2
abundance: once
j_gene: TRBJ2-1
v_gene: TRBV9